This TCR beta chain was captured in a study of OX40 agonist ivuxolimab in advanced cancers. TCRdb keeps only in-frame clones here, not all; method: immunoSEQ multiplex PCR. The sample lists 55,000 to 70,000 clones, about 82% occurring once. The TCR originated in an adult with an advanced solid tumor such as melanoma, head and neck, liver or kidney cancer. The starting material was CD4+ or CD8+ T cells sorted from blood, obtained in a trial of the OX40 agonist ivuxolimab.

The CDR3 loop is CATSRVGGAISSTDTQYF. The DNA of the CDR3 is TGTGCCACCAGCAGAGTGGGGGGAGCAATCTCTAGCACAGATACGCAGTATTTT. The rearrangement links TRBV15 to TRBJ2-3; D is possibly TRBD2 (6 bases). V was shortened by 1 base and J by 0 bases, with 17 bases between the two germline ends. Germline CDR1 LNHNV, CDR2 YYDKDF (reference sequence). CDR3 length: 18 amino acids.